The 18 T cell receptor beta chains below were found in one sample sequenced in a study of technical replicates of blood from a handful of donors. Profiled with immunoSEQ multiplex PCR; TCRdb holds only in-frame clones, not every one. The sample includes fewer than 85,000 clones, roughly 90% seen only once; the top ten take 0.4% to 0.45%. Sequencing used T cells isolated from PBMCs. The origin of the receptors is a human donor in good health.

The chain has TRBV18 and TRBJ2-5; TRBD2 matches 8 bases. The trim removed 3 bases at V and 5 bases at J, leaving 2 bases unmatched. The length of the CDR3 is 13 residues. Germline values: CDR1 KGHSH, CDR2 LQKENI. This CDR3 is CASSPSGTETQYF. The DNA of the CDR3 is TGTGCCAGCTCACCTAGCGGGACCGAGACCCAGTACTTC.

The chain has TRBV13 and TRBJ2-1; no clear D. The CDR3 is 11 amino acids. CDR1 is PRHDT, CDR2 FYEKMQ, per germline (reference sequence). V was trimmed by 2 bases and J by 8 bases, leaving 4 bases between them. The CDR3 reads CASSLTYEQFF. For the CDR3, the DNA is TGTGCCAGCAGCTTAACATATGAGCAGTTCTTC.

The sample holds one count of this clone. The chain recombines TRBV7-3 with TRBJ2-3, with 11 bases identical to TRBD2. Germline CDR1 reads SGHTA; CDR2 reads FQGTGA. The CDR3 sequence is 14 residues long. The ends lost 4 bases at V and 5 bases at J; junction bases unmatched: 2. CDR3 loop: CASSSSGRIDTQYF. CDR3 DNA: TGTGCCAGCAGCTCTAGCGGGAGGATAGATACGCAGTATTTT.

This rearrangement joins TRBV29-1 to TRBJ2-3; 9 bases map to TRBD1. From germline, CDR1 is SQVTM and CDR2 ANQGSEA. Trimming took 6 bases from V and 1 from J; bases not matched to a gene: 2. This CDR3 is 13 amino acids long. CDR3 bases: TGCAGCGTGGGACAGGGAGGCACAGATACGCAGTATTTT. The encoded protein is CSVGQGGTDTQYF.

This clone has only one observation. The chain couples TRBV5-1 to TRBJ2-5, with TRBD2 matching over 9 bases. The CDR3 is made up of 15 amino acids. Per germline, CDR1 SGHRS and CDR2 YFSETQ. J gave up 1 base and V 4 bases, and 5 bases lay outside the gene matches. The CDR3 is CASSTLTSGQETQYF. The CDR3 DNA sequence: TGCGCCAGCAGCACCCTGACTAGCGGCCAAGAGACCCAGTACTTC.

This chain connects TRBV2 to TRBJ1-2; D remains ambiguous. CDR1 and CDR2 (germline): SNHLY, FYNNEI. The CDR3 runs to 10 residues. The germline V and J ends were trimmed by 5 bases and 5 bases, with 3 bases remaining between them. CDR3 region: CASSQYGYTF. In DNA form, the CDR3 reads TGTGCCAGCAGTCAGTATGGCTACACCTTC.

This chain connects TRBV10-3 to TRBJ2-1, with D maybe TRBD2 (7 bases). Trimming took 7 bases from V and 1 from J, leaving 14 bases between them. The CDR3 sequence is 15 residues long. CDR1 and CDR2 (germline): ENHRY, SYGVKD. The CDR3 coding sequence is TGTGCCATCATGGGGGCGGGAGTGTCCTACAATGAGCAGTTCTTC. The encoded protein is CAIMGAGVSYNEQFF.

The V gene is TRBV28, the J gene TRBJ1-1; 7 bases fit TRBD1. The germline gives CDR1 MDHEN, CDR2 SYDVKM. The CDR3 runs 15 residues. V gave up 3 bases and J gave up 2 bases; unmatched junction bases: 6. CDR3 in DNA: TGTGCCAGCAGTTTTAGCAGGGGGTTTAACACTGAAGCTTTCTTT. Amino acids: CASSFSRGFNTEAFF.

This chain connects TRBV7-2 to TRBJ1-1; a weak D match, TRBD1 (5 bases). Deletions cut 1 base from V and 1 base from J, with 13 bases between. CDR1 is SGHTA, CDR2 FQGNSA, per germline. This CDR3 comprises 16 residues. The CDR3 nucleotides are TGTGCCAGCAGCTTAGTCCTAGCGGGACCGAACACTGAAGCTTTCTTT. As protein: CASSLVLAGPNTEAFF.

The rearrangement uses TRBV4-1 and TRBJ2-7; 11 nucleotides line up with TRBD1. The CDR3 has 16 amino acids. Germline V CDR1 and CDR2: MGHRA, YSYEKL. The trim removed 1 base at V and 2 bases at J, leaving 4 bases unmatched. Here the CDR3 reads CASSQGRGQGAYEQYF. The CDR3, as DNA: TGCGCCAGCAGCCAAGGTAGGGGACAGGGGGCCTACGAGCAGTACTTC.

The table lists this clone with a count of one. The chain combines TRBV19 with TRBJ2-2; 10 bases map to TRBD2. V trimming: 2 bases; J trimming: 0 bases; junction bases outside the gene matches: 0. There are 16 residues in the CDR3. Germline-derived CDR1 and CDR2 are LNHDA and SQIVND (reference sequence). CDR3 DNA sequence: TGTGCCAGTAGTATACTAGCGGGAGCGAACACCGGGGAGCTGTTTTTT. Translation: CASSILAGANTGELFF.

The CDR3 DNA reads TGTGCCAGCAGCTTATTACCAGGGTTCGAGCAGTACTTC. Residues: CASSLLPGFEQYF. This chain joins TRBV7-9 and TRBJ2-7, with D tentatively TRBD1 (5 bases). Trimming shortened V by 2 bases and J by 6 bases, and 11 bases separated the two germline ends. The CDR3 extends over 13 amino acids. Germline CDR1 reads SEHNR; CDR2 reads FQNEAQ (reference sequence).

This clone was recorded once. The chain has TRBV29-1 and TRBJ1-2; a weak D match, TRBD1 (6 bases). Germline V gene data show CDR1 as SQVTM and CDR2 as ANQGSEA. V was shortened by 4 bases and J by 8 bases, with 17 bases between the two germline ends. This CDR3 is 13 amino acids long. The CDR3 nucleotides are TGCAGCGTTGGGTTGTCAGGGGCAAAAGGCTACACCTTC. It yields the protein CSVGLSGAKGYTF.

For the CDR3, the DNA is TGTGCCAGCAGTTTGTGGGGACAGGGACTTACGAATGAGCAGTTCTTC. Its translation is CASSLWGQGLTNEQFF. The J gene is TRBJ2-1, the V gene TRBV28; 9 bases map to TRBD1. V was pared by 3 bases and J by 7 bases, with 10 bases of the junction left unmatched. Germline CDR1 is MDHEN and CDR2 is SYDVKM. The CDR3 is 16 residues long.

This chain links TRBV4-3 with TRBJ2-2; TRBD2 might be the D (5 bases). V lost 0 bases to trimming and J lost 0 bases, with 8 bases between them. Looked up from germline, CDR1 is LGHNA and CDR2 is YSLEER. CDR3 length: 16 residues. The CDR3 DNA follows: TGCGCCAGCAGCCAAGAGGCGGGTGCGAACACCGGGGAGCTGTTTTTT. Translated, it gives CASSQEAGANTGELFF.

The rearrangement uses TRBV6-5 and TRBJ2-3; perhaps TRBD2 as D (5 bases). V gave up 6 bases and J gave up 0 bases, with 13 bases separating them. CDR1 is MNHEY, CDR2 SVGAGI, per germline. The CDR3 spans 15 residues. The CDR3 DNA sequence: TGTGCCAGCAGGAGGAAGGACTTTAGCACAGATACGCAGTATTTT. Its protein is CASRRKDFSTDTQYF.

As DNA, the CDR3 is TGTGCCAGCAGCTTTCGGTCTAGCGGTAATAGCACAGATACGCAGTATTTT. It is translated as CASSFRSSGNSTDTQYF. The rearrangement links TRBV13 to TRBJ2-3; 7 bases map to TRBD2. This CDR3 has 17 amino acids. Germline CDR1 and CDR2: PRHDT and FYEKMQ (reference sequence). V lost 3 bases to trimming and J lost 0 bases; unmatched junction nucleotides: 9.

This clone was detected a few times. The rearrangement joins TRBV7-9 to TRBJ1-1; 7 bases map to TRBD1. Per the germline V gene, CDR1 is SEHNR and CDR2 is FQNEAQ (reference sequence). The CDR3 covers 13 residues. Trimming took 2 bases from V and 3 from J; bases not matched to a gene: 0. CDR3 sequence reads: CASSLTGDTEAFF. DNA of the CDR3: TGTGCCAGCAGCTTAACAGGGGACACTGAAGCTTTCTTT. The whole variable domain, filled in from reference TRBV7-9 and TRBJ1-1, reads DTGVSQNPRHKITKRGQNVTFRCDPISEHNRLYWYRQTLGQGPEFLTYFQNEAQLEKSRLLSDRFSAERPKGSFSTLEIQRTEQGDSAMYLCASSLTGDTEAFFGQGTRLTVV.